This T cell receptor (beta chain) stems from a study of shared clonotypes between healthy human individuals. Study-wide results and limits: Larger richness was generally estimated for naive than memory subsets. Depth of sequencing was expected to influence donor clonotype sharing.

Subsets obtained from CD4+ cells comprised CD45RA+ naive and CD45RA-negative memory cells. Worth noting for this clone: Its cognate antigen is unknown.

The CDR3 consists of 15 residues. In germline, CDR1 is SGHNT, CDR2 YYREEE (reference sequence). Trimming stripped 2 bases from V and 3 bases from J, with 14 bases between. Execution of the assay was at deep level. Sequenced by immunoSEQ multiplex PCR; TCRdb stores in-frame clones only, minus some. Of about 2.4 million clones in the sample, approximately 94% were seen once. The chain uses TRBV5-4 and TRBJ1-2, with a tentative D call TRBD1 (5 bases). The sequence derives from a man between 18 and 29 years old in good health. Some clones in this sample may be carry-over from other donors' samples. The sample consisted of naive CD4+ T cells from PBMCs. Sample subset: CD45RA+ positively selected. The CDR3 DNA follows: TGTGCCAGCAGCTTAGGGACCCTCAGAGACTATGGCTACACCTTC. Translated, it gives CASSLGTLRDYGYTF.